The clone carrying this T cell receptor (beta chain) came up once. The data are from a study of technical replicates of blood from four donors. Data came from immunoSEQ multiplex PCR; TCRdb stores just in-frame clones and leaves some out. The data show almost 55,000 clones, 94% seen once. The CDR3 is 19 amino acids. Trimming took off 1 base at V and 2 bases at J, with 23 bases between the two ends. CDR1 is SGHRS and CDR2 is YFSETQ in the germline V gene. The sequence came from a human donor in good health. The sequenced sample consisted of T cells isolated from PBMCs. The chain is built from TRBV5-1 and TRBJ2-3, with D maybe TRBD1 (7 bases). CDR3 residues: CASSLSGWTQGTYTDTQYF. The CDR3 nucleotides are TGCGCCAGCAGCTTGTCGGGTTGGACACAGGGGACTTACACAGATACGCAGTATTTT.